This T cell receptor beta chain was identified in a study of OX40 agonist ivuxolimab in advanced cancers. Repertoires were generated with immunoSEQ multiplex PCR, while TCRdb's copy carries only in-frame clones and drops some. The repertoire has 60,000 to 100,000 clones, around 94% of them found once; the top ten carry just over 20%. The germline gives CDR1 LNHDA, CDR2 SQIVND (reference sequence). CDR3 length: 15 residues. V lost 1 base and J 4 bases, leaving 14 bases between the germline ends. The sequence came from an adult with an advanced solid tumor such as melanoma, head and neck, liver or kidney cancer. Here the sequenced sample was CD4+ or CD8+ T cells sorted from blood, taken in a trial of the OX40 agonist ivuxolimab. The rearrangement uses TRBV19 and TRBJ2-7; D gene uncertain. CDR3 coding DNA: TGTGCCAGTAGTATAGGTATCGGGCGTGGGTACGAGCAGTACTTC. Its translation is CASSIGIGRGYEQYF.